This is a list of T cell receptor beta chains from one sample in a study of monozygotic twins with inflammatory bowel disease. TCRdb reanalyzed the 5' RACE reads and collapses them to one entry per CDR3 protein, without DNA. The sample is made up of about 210,000 distinct CDR3 sequences, and the top ten hold 1.5% to 2% of it. The sample was blood. These receptors all stem from a human donor with ulcerative colitis or Crohn's disease, or a healthy co-twin of an affected twin (not recorded which). Each CDR3 is given with its conserved first and last residue.

V	J	CDR3
TRBV29-1	TRBJ2-1	CSVADRAYNEQFF
TRBV27	TRBJ1-5	CASSFQSNQPQHF
TRBV15	TRBJ2-7	CATSRVAGTREQYF
TRBV9	TRBJ1-2	CASSPERYGYTF
TRBV2	TRBJ2-5	CASGRDIQETQYF
TRBV4-2	TRBJ1-1	CASSQPTGPGNTEAFF
TRBV5-1	TRBJ2-3	CASSLTTDTQYF
TRBV20-1	TRBJ2-7	CSARGQAVYEQYF
TRBV5-5	TRBJ1-1	CASTLEGGGLTEAFF
TRBV11-2	TRBJ1-3	CASSELGGLNTIYF
TRBV6-5	TRBJ1-2	CASSYSGGLYGYTF
TRBV6-5	TRBJ2-7	CASSYSVGEGVEQYF
TRBV18	TRBJ1-4	CASSPWGSREKLFF
TRBV7-8	TRBJ2-7	CASSQKFQGGRYEQYF
TRBV13	TRBJ2-3	CASSLATRGSTDTQYF
TRBV14	TRBJ1-6	CASSQDWGQTNSPLHF
TRBV19	TRBJ1-1	CASSISGGNTEAFF
TRBV7-2	TRBJ1-4	CASSLARGLGEKLFF
TRBV18	TRBJ2-4	CASSPSSGGFYF
TRBV4-1	TRBJ2-5	CASSQFVYGEEETQYF
TRBV3-1	TRBJ2-7	CASSQSFSYEQYF
TRBV12-3/TRBV12-4	TRBJ1-1	CASSQITGVRRNTEAFF
TRBV10-3	TRBJ1-5	CAISESTGNQPQHF
TRBV20-1	TRBJ2-1	CSARDLETGVGNEQFF
TRBV20-1	TRBJ1-5	CSARDLRRGSDDQPQHF
TRBV5-6	TRBJ1-5	CASSFGTGTPQPQHF
TRBV7-9	TRBJ1-2	CASSFLVPGAYGYTF
TRBV7-2	TRBJ1-6	CASSPDRGRENSPLHF
TRBV12-3/TRBV12-4	TRBJ2-5	CASREGGGVQETQYF
TRBV28	TRBJ2-7	CASEPGQGYEQYF
TRBV20-1	TRBJ2-7	CSARDILAGEQYF
TRBV7-6	TRBJ2-1	CASSSVDTMIF
TRBV5-1	TRBJ2-7	CASSPFERSSYEQYF
TRBV5-1	TRBJ2-4	CASSLDDDIQYF
TRBV6-5	TRBJ1-4	CASSTLSSGKLFF
TRBV5-1	TRBJ1-2	CASSLGQGHGGYTF
TRBV5-1	TRBJ2-7	CASSLEAGSSYEQYF
TRBV7-9	TRBJ1-1	CASSLEFGGDTEAFF
TRBV6-5	TRBJ2-3	CASSYSSSASTDTQYF
TRBV6-1	TRBJ1-3	CASSFGQPGNTIYF
TRBV12-3/TRBV12-4	TRBJ2-3	CASRGSGRGDTQYF
TRBV9	TRBJ2-5	CASSATGGYQETQYF
TRBV20-1	TRBJ1-6	CSALFPGLENSPLHF
TRBV12-3/TRBV12-4	TRBJ2-7	CASSSFETYEQYF
TRBV2	TRBJ1-1	CATRDRGTEAFF
TRBV5-1	TRBJ2-1	CASSPGGGMSNEQFF
TRBV11-1	TRBJ2-5	CASSFAREVETQYF
TRBV5-6	TRBJ2-6	CASSLFWGSGANVLTF
TRBV16	TRBJ1-6	CASSQFGQPMYNSPLHF
TRBV4-2	TRBJ2-4	CASSQPKGPKGYIQYF
TRBV5-6	TRBJ2-7	CASSLFEGMAYEQYF
TRBV7-8	TRBJ2-3	CASSNRADQPWDTQYF
TRBV20-1	TRBJ2-5	CSARVMGLEETQYF